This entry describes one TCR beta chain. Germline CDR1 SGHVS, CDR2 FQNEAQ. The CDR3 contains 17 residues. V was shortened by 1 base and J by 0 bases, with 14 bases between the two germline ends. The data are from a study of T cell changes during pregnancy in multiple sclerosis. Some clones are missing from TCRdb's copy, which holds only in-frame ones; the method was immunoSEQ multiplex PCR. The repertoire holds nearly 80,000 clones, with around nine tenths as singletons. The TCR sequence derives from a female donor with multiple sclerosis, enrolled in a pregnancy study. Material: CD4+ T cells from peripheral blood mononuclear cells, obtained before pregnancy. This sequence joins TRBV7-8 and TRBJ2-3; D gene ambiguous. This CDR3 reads CASSLVRTPTSTDTQYF. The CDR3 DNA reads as TGTGCCAGCAGCTTAGTACGAACGCCAACTAGCACAGATACGCAGTATTTT.